The source of this TCR beta chain is a study of shared clonotypes between healthy human individuals. At the level of the study: The plates for each donor numbered three CD4 naive, three CD4 memory, two CD8 naive and one CD8 memory. General study results and limits: Larger richness was generally estimated for naive than memory subsets. A reduction in generation probabilities was seen for non-shared clonotypes relative to those shared by all four donors. A handful of donors shared around 5.1% of their naive CD4 clonotypes.

This clone appeared a single time. The antigen is not known. The protocol was immunoSEQ multiplex PCR, while the TCRdb copy is restricted to in-frame clones and leaves out a portion. The sample has around 510,000 clones, about 96% seen once. Trimming stripped 6 bases from V and 0 bases from J, with 15 bases between. Germline V CDR1 and CDR2: MDHEN, SYDVKM. The CDR3 is 15 residues long. The chain is built from TRBV28 and TRBJ2-7; no clear D. Sequencing was done on a sample of naive CD4+ T cells sorted from blood. Documented subset: CD45RA+ positively selected. The sequence was obtained from a young woman in good health. The CDR3 DNA reads TGTGCCAGCAGCCCGGTGGGGAAGGGCTCCTACGAGCAGTACTTC. This gives the protein CASSPVGKGSYEQYF.